The subject of this entry is one T cell receptor (beta chain). This sample is drawn from a study of blood T cell repertoires in COVID-19. CDR3 length: 15 residues. V was clipped by 2 bases and J by 7 bases, with 14 bases between them. CDR1 and CDR2 (germline): KGHSH, LQKENI. During active infection, Seattle patients enrolled and were then monitored through disease. TCRdb's copy holds only in-frame clones and misses some; the assay was immunoSEQ multiplex PCR. Of about 92,000 clones listed, roughly 87% are singletons. This chain joins TRBV18 and TRBJ1-4; D gene ambiguous. The source of this sequence is a woman between 55 and 75 years old with COVID-19, enrolled during active disease. Material: peripheral blood. The CDR3 spells CASSPSELMSEKLFF. For the CDR3, the DNA is TGTGCCAGCTCACCATCGGAGCTGATGAGTGAAAAACTGTTTTTT.